The next 5 T cell receptor beta chains were all read from a single sample in a study of control samples from healthy donors and cancer patients. Produced via immunoSEQ multiplex PCR; TCRdb's table is partial and in-frame only. Among more than 85,000 clones listed, approximately 90% were seen once. Sequenced material: blood. Every receptor here comes from a woman between 45 and 65 years old in good health.

This chain connects TRBV7-3 to TRBJ2-3; either TRBD1 or TRBD2 may fit D (5 bases each). CDR3 size: 18 residues. With 5 bases removed from V and 8 bases from J, the gap between germline ends came to 29 bases. Germline V lookup: CDR1 SGHTA, CDR2 FQGTGA. Written as DNA, the CDR3 is TGTGCCAGCAGCCTCTCGGGACCCCAGACGCCCAACCCCCTTACGCAGTATTTT. It codes for CASSLSGPQTPNPLTQYF. Together with reference TRBV7-3 and TRBJ2-3, the CDR3 gives the full variable domain: GAGVSQTPSNKVTEKGKYVELRCDPISGHTALYWYRQSLGQGPEFLIYFQGTGAADDSGLPNDRFFAVRPEGSVSTLKIQRTERGDSAVYLCASSLSGPQTPNPLTQYFGPGTRLTVL.

V and J are TRBV7-3 and TRBJ2-3; 7 nucleotides match TRBD1. Losses at the gene ends were 0 bases for V and 1 base for J; bases not matched to a gene: 4. The CDR3 is 16 residues long. The V gene's germline CDR1 is SGHTA and CDR2 FQGTGA. This CDR3 is CASSLTGTVGTDTQYF. In DNA, the CDR3 is TGTGCCAGCAGCTTAACAGGGACAGTGGGCACAGATACGCAGTATTTT.

V usage is TRBV7-2 and J usage is TRBJ1-4; D not certain. V lost 2 bases to trimming and J lost 5 bases, with 3 bases between them. Germline CDR1 is SGHTA and CDR2 is FQGNSA. The CDR3 consists of 12 residues. The CDR3 sequence: CASSLLNEKLFF. The DNA of the CDR3 is TGTGCCAGCAGCTTACTGAATGAAAAACTGTTTTTT. The whole variable domain, remainder taken from reference TRBV7-2 and TRBJ1-4, is GAGVSQSPSNKVTEKGKDVELRCDPISGHTALYWYRQSLGQGLEFLIYFQGNSAPDKSGLPSDRFSAERTGGSVSTLTIQRTQQEDSAVYLCASSLLNEKLFFGSGTQLSVL.

The gene calls are TRBV27 and TRBJ2-3; the D gene is possibly TRBD2 (6 bases). This CDR3 contains 15 residues. The V end lost 2 bases, the J end lost 1 base, and 10 bases lay between the germline ends. Germline V gene lookup returns CDR1 MNHEY and CDR2 SMNVEV (reference sequence). The CDR3 nucleotides are TGTGCCAGCAGTTTAGGAGGGTACGGCACAGATACGCAGTATTTT. This encodes CASSLGGYGTDTQYF.

The chain is built from TRBV5-6 and TRBJ2-1; TRBD1 agrees at 7 bases. CDR1 is SGHDT and CDR2 is YYEEEE in the germline V gene. This CDR3 region has 16 residues. With V trimmed by 2 bases and J by 0 bases, 5 bases remained unmatched. The CDR3 loop reads CASSLGGYSSYNEQFF. The CDR3 nucleotides are TGTGCCAGCAGCTTAGGGGGCTATAGCTCCTACAATGAGCAGTTCTTC.